In its sample, the clone carrying this T cell receptor (beta chain) was seen once. Seattle's enrolled individuals joined amid active infection and were then monitored longitudinally. The entry originates in a study of blood T cell repertoires in COVID-19. Study context: In each case, the material was cDNA or gDNA derived from T cells, B-cell-depleted T cells, or PBMCs.

The CDR3 is 13 amino acids. The J segment lost 2 bases and the V segment lost 7 bases, leaving 3 bases of the junction unmatched. CDR1 and CDR2 from the germline V gene are SGHRS and YFSETQ. Authors' processing steps: Reference gene primer amplification gave estimated nucleated cell counts. TCRdb's table, derived via immunoSEQ multiplex PCR, lists solely in-frame clones and lacks some. The V and J calls and clone size come from that table; D and trimming were worked out from the DNA. The data show 300,000 to 350,000 clones, about nine tenths seen once. This chain connects TRBV5-1 to TRBJ1-2; 9 bases fit TRBD1. The sample was peripheral blood. The clonotype originates from a woman aged 25 to 39 with COVID-19, enrolled during active disease. As DNA, the CDR3 is TGCGCCAGCGGGGGGACAGGGAACTATGGCTACACCTTC. Translating it yields CASGGTGNYGYTF.